This note documents a single T cell receptor beta chain sequence. The sample holds one count of this clone. The specificity of this receptor is unknown. No quality values exist for individual bases; no much larger clone is one base distant. Preparation of the library involved the immunoSEQ multiplex PCR assay. For the multiplex PCR, a mixture combining 60 forward primers for TCR Vbeta segments and 13 reverse primers for TCR Jbeta segments was used. The CDR3 region of rearranged TCR beta genes was amplified from genomic DNA with a multiplex PCR assay. On the Illumina HiSeq System, the amplified TCR beta libraries were sequenced as 87-base-pair reads. For the original study's pipeline: Across the 600 to 700 repertoires, a later analysis counted roughly 84 million unique TCR beta chains, roughly 11 million of which were shared by at least two donors. To remove PCR and sequencing errors, raw reads were error-corrected and collapsed into unique sequences using a nearest-neighbor algorithm that merged closely related sequences. V, D and J gene segments were assigned by aligning CDR3 sequences to IMGT reference sequences. For a sequence to be retained, at least a six-nucleotide match to both a V gene segment and a J gene segment was required. A rearrangement was called productive if the CDR3 had no stop codons and remained in frame with V and J, and every other rearrangement was called non-productive. CDR3 was defined by IMGT convention, running from the second conserved V-encoded cysteine to the conserved J-encoded phenylalanine. In an earlier analysis of roughly 580 of the donors, sequences lacking an unambiguous match to a single V gene segment were excluded. An earlier analysis of 587 of the donors classified V segments as functional when productive rearrangements were above 56.7% and as segregating when the standard deviation between donors was above 5%. A statistical classification framework was built for diagnosing cytomegalovirus status from the catalog of TCR beta chain sequences. In a later analysis, TCR nucleotide sequences were compared against IMGT/GENE-DB human TR gene sequences so that V and J genes could be assigned. The TCRdist pipeline was used in a later analysis to assign CDR3 sequences and most-parsimonious VDJ recombination scenarios. In a later analysis, each TCR beta chain was defined by its CDR3 amino acid sequence together with its V-gene family, and reads without a unique V-gene family were excluded. In a later analysis, some 600 highly shared, low-generation-probability nucleotide sequences were removed to address suspected cross-contamination and a sequencing artifact. In a later analysis, a clonal expansion index was calculated for each public chain from normalized within-repertoire ranks of inferred template counts. Generation probabilities in a later analysis came from a VDJ recombination model fitted to out-of-frame rearrangements, and those results were checked against IGoR. A later analysis scored TCR-TCR, TCR-HLA and TCR-CMV co-occurrence with hypergeometric tests, applying a repertoire-size bias correction to TCR pairs. To estimate false discovery rates, a later analysis permuted the HLA or CMV assignments 20 times. In a later analysis, co-occurring TCRs were grouped using DBSCAN, and TCRdist sequence similarity was added for clustering within HLA-allele-positive subsets. For co-occurrence clustering, repertoires with fewer than 30,000 or more than 120,000 public chains were excluded, along with 5 or 6 repertoires with anomalous nucleotide sharing. TCRdb re-hosts the immuneACCESS table, in-frame sequences only. Its copies lack some clones; in the studies checked, an unresolved V gene accounts for under half of them, and the cause for the rest is not known. The DNA gave D and trimming, while V, J and clone size come from that table. This sample is represented by about 150,000 clones; just under 75% of them were singletons. 1.5% to 2% of the sample is taken by the ten largest.

V and J lose 5 bases and 3 bases, and a span of 14 bases separates them. CDR1 and CDR2 were assigned from the germline V gene as SGHTA and FQGTGA. CDR3 length: 16 amino acids, cysteine to phenylalanine. The read is trimmed to its CDR3 DNA, 48 bases read in frame from base 1. This record belongs to a study of cytomegalovirus exposure and HLA in healthy donors (TCRdb year 2017). For context, the study as a whole: An earlier analysis of roughly 500 of the donors reported about 260 Gb of sequence data and approximately 120 million unique TCR beta sequences obtained from 180 million or so T cells. An earlier analysis of 587 of the donors applied high-throughput TCR beta sequencing to assess whether each TCR beta V gene segment acted as functional or pseudogenic. Approximately 310 gigabases of sequencing data and approximately 91 million unique TCR sequences made up an early release that covered approximately 650 HLA-typed donors. A later genetic analysis used genome-wide SNP genotypes for about three fifths of the 666 donors, treating that subset as a discovery cohort. Both class I and class II loci were covered by HLA typing, at four-digit resolution. Four to six DR-DQ haplotypes were handled as single units for association and clustering, since linkage in the cohort was strong. In a later analysis, previously published TCR beta repertoires from 670 or so donors were re-analyzed and high-resolution HLA genotyping was added so that TCR occurrence patterns could be studied. The T cell repertoires of 666 subjects were profiled by immunosequencing and related to cytomegalovirus serostatus. The aim of the study was to test whether cataloging public T cell receptors could identify signatures of past pathogen exposure. Besides the first cohort of about 730 subjects, a separate validation cohort made up of 120 different subjects was used. Among the roughly 370 genotyped donors, roughly 80% belonged to the genetic ancestry cluster associated with self-reported Caucasian donors. Among 398 genotyped donors of the cohort, an average of approximately 220,000 unique TCR beta nucleotide sequences was sequenced per donor, of which 15% to 20% were non-productive. Rather than using new phenotypic data, the later analysis identified candidate immune exposures from TCR beta sequences and from how often those sequences occurred across donors. Typing coverage differed by locus: A, B, C, DRB1 and DQB1 were typed in roughly 620-640 donors, DQA1 in 522, DPA1 in approximately 600, and DPB1 in approximately 450. To predict cytomegalovirus infection status, the study brought together high-throughput TCR immunosequencing, statistical association of individual TCRs with disease status, and machine learning. Alongside the repertoire data, information on donor age, sex, ethnicity and CMV serostatus was compiled. All discovery cohort repertoires had been generated using a single sequencing platform. What the authors observed across the whole study: Three of the identified cytomegalovirus-associated TCR beta chains were confirmed in vitro to be specific for cytomegalovirus antigens. According to a later analysis, most CMV-associated TCR beta chains appeared to be HLA-restricted, and the HLA associations seemed to be driven largely by CMV exposure. Because counts were too low, more than 15 rarely observed V segments, including chromosome 9 orphons, were excluded from the earlier analysis of about 500 of the donors. In a later genetic analysis, fewer N-insertions in productive TCRs were reported among donors in an Asian-associated ancestry cluster than the roughly 640-donor mean. Correlated functional status among segregating V segments might reflect linkage disequilibrium, but an unknown experimental factor could not be ruled out. Strong co-occurrence of HLA alleles, especially DR and DQ, made assigning TCR associations to individual alleles difficult. The cohort was sequenced for TCR beta chains only, and without alpha or paired-chain data the features that could be detected were limited. Roughly uniform sequencing depth across donors was assumed in presence/absence analyses, although this assumption may not hold. V-gene and J-gene trimming of TCR beta chains was associated with a missense DCLRE1C variant in a later genetic analysis, and the association was replicated in an independent cohort. Because HLA typing was missing for some donors at each locus, association tests included only the typed subset. In a later analysis, several top co-occurrence clusters were reported to appear linked to parvovirus B19, influenza, CMV and Epstein-Barr virus. In a later analysis, some 18,000 TCR beta sequences were associated with specific HLA alleles at a false discovery rate of 0.05. In the study, some 160 TCR beta chains were listed as associated with cytomegalovirus. The classifier was reported to diagnose cytomegalovirus status with high specificity and sensitivity in both the original cohort and the validation cohort. A group of highly shared sequence variants was considered likely to be a technical artifact of the sequencing pipeline. The only immune exposure information available for the cohort was CMV serostatus. Across donors, most TCR sequences were observed very rarely, whereas some public TCRs were present in many individuals. Because the 87-base-pair reads could not distinguish some IMGT-functional V segments, including TRBV6-2 and TRBV6-3, those segments were excluded. The authors suggested that the approach could potentially be extended to other disease states and immunological phenotypes. Compared with equally common non-associated chains, HLA-associated TCR beta chains in a later analysis were more clonally expanded and had lower generation probabilities. In a later analysis, the rate of TCR association differed among HLA loci, with DRB1 alleles having the most associated TCRs and HLA-C alleles having the fewest. Broadly in line with IMGT annotations, most TCR beta V segments showed up in productive rearrangements about 90% or about 30% of the time in an earlier analysis of approximately 640 of the donors. A further reported finding was that TCR beta sequences accurately predicted the HLA-A and HLA-B alleles for most subjects in the first cohort.

The cohort consisted of 600 or so healthy bone marrow donors. At the time of sampling, every cohort member was nominally healthy, though immune exposures that went unrecorded were likely present. The donor was CMV seronegative and was included in the group of hundreds of seronegative cohort members. A peripheral blood sample was provided by each donor, and peripheral blood mononuclear cells were used for TCR beta sequencing. The Qiagen DNeasy Blood Extraction Kit was used to extract genomic DNA from the blood cell samples. The sample was PBMCs. The sequence was obtained from a woman under 30 in good health and CMV-seronegative. The rearranged chain carries TRBV7-3 and TRBJ2-6; no D segment can be confidently identified. The sequence in DNA is TGTGCCAGCAGCCCCTCCCGGGTAGGTGGGGCCAACGTCCTGACTTTC. This sequence encodes CASSPSRVGGANVLTF.